Listed here are 28 T cell receptor beta chains from one sample, sequenced in a study of T cells in Graves' hyperthyroidism and ophthalmopathy. The CDR3 regions of TCR beta were amplified from RNA transcripts. During a first-round RT-PCR of the TCR CDR3, the HTBI primer set was used. MiXCR, run by TCRdb on the multiplex PCR reads, gives a single entry per CDR3 protein. Of around 250,000 distinct CDR3 sequences in the sample, about 15% were seen once. Sequencing was done on a sample of blood. These receptors were obtained from a woman in her thirties or forties with Graves' hyperthyroidism that later progressed to Graves' ophthalmopathy.

This clonotype was seen many times. V and J are TRBV20-1 and TRBJ1-1; D not certain. Per germline, CDR1 DFQATT and CDR2 SNEGSKA (reference sequence). Trimming removed 5 bases from V and 2 bases from J, with 15 bases in between. This CDR3 spans 14 amino acids. In nucleotides, the CDR3 is TGCAGTGCTGGGCATTTCGAGTTTAACACTGAAGCTTTCTTT. Residues: CSAGHFEFNTEAFF.

This clonotype was detected ten times or more. The chain uses TRBV24-1 and TRBJ2-5, with a possible D match to TRBD1 (5 bases). The CDR3 has 15 residues. Between the trimmed V and J ends, which lost 4 bases and 5 bases, there was a span of 16 bases. The germline V gene has CDR1 KGHDR and CDR2 SFDVKD. The chain's CDR3 is CATSEGPGPRETQYF. In nucleotides, the CDR3 is TGTGCCACCAGTGAGGGGCCAGGCCCGCGGGAGACCCAGTACTTC.

In its sample, this clonotype was seen a few times. A read error may account for a junction end that differs from germline. This sequence joins TRBV4-1 and TRBJ2-2; 9 bases are shared with TRBD1. CDR3 size: 14 residues. Germline V gene lookup returns CDR1 MGHRA and CDR2 YSYEKL. The CDR3 region has the DNA TGCGCCAGTAGCCCCCGGACAGGGGCCGGGGAGCTGTTTTTT. Translation gives CASSPRTGAGELFF.

The gene calls are TRBV9 and TRBJ2-3, with 12 bases identical to TRBD2. The CDR3 is 22 amino acids. CDR1 is SGDLS and CDR2 is YYNGEE in the germline V gene. The junction had 17 bases not matched to a gene; V was cut back by 0 bases and J by 0 bases. This chain's CDR3 is CASSVGYRARLAGDLSTDTQYF. The CDR3, as DNA: TGTGCCAGCAGCGTAGGTTACCGGGCGAGACTAGCGGGAGATCTTAGCACAGATACGCAGTATTTT.

This clonotype appeared many times. This chain links TRBV28 with TRBJ1-5, with unresolved D. In germline, CDR1 is MDHEN, CDR2 SYDVKM. This CDR3 has 14 residues. Trimming took off 6 bases at V and 5 bases at J, with 14 bases between the two ends. The CDR3 nucleotides are TGTGCCAGCAGCCCCTCGGACTACTATCAGCCCCAGCATTTT. Translating it yields CASSPSDYYQPQHF.

This chain uses TRBV12-3 or TRBV12-4 with TRBJ1-5; the match to TRBD1 covers 8 bases. The V gene end was trimmed by 6 bases and the J gene end by 4 bases; junction bases not matched to a gene: 8. The length of the CDR3 is 15 residues. CDR3 region: CASSSRDRPNQPQHF. DNA of the CDR3: TGTGCCAGCAGCTCCAGGGACAGGCCGAATCAGCCCCAGCATTTT.

This clonotype was seen at least ten times. The V call is TRBV30, the J call TRBJ2-5, with 7 positions matching TRBD2. Germline lookup yields CDR1 GTSNPN and CDR2 SVGIG (reference sequence). The CDR3 length is 16 residues. With V trimmed by 5 bases and J by 5 bases, 17 bases remained unmatched. The CDR3 DNA is TGTGCCTGGGTACCGCTAGGACTAGATCCTTGGGAGACCCAGTACTTC. Residues: CAWVPLGLDPWETQYF.

The chain recombines TRBV10-2 with TRBJ2-5; the match to TRBD2 covers 10 bases. V lost 6 bases to trimming and J lost 5 bases; unmatched junction nucleotides: 15. Germline V CDR1 and CDR2: WSHSY, SAAADI. The length of the CDR3 is 17 residues. CDR3 sequence reads: CASRGDRAGGPRETQYF. The CDR3 DNA is TGCGCCAGCAGGGGGGATCGAGCGGGAGGGCCCAGGGAGACCCAGTACTTC.

This clonotype was observed many times. V is TRBV5-1 and J is TRBJ1-5; 9 nucleotides match TRBD1. The CDR3 totals 15 residues. CDR1 is SGHRS, CDR2 YFSETQ, per germline. The V segment lost 0 bases and the J segment 4 bases; nucleotides outside the gene matches: 2. The CDR3 sequence: CASSLDGTGNQPQHF. Written as DNA, the CDR3 is TGCGCCAGCAGCTTGGATGGGACAGGGAATCAGCCCCAGCATTTT.

This clonotype was observed a handful of times. This may stem from a read error, because a much larger clone lies one nucleotide away. The J gene is TRBJ1-3, the V gene TRBV14; D unclear. The CDR3 covers 16 residues. The V gene's germline CDR1 is SGHDN and CDR2 FVKESK. The CDR3 loop is CASSQGSYNSGNAIYF. The DNA for the CDR3 is TGTGCCAGCAGCCAAGGTTCGTACAACTCTGGAAACGCCATATATTTT. The variable domain in full, completed from reference TRBV14 and TRBJ1-3, reads EAGVTQFPSHSVIEKGQTVTLRCDPISGHDNLYWYRRVMGKEIKFLLHFVKESKQDESGMPNNRFLAERTGGTYSTLKVQPAELEDSGVYFCASSQGSYNSGNAIYFGEGSWLTVV.

In its sample, this clonotype was seen many times. The chain carries TRBV10-1 and TRBJ2-2, with D perhaps TRBD1 (6 bases). The ends were cut back, 6 bases at V and 3 bases at J, with 8 bases in the middle. Germline V gene sequence: CDR1 WNHNN, CDR2 SYGVQD (reference sequence). The CDR3 is 13 amino acids. CDR3: CASRGAHTGELFF. The CDR3 DNA is TGCGCCAGCAGGGGGGCCCACACCGGGGAGCTGTTTTTT.

The table lists this clonotype with many counts. CDR3 region: CASSIMGPETQYF. The CDR3 DNA reads TGTGCCAGTAGTATAATGGGACCAGAGACCCAGTACTTC. The chain combines TRBV19 with TRBJ2-5, with D perhaps being TRBD1 or TRBD2 (5 bases each). Trimming shortened V by 2 bases and J by 4 bases, and 8 bases separated the two germline ends. This CDR3 has 13 residues. Germline V gene data show CDR1 as LNHDA and CDR2 as SQIVND (reference sequence).

In its sample, this clonotype was seen many times. V and J are TRBV5-1 and TRBJ2-1; 14 bases align to TRBD2. Trimming at V came to 4 bases and at J to 9 bases, leaving 9 bases not matched to a gene. Germline V gene data show CDR1 as SGHRS and CDR2 as YFSETQ. The CDR3 has 16 residues. The CDR3 protein is CASSQLGLAGVSEQFF. The CDR3, as DNA: TGCGCCAGCAGCCAACTGGGACTAGCGGGAGTTAGTGAGCAGTTCTTC.

This clonotype was seen ten or more times. This chain joins TRBV3-1 and TRBJ2-3; 14 bases agree with TRBD2. After removal of 4 bases from V and 6 bases from J, the junction contained 9 bases not matched to a gene. This CDR3 is built from 17 residues. Looked up from germline, CDR1 is LGHDT and CDR2 is YNNKEL (reference sequence). DNA of the CDR3: TGTGCCAGCAGCCGCGGGACTAGCGGGAGAGAGGTGGATACGCAGTATTTT. This codes for CASSRGTSGREVDTQYF.

This clonotype was seen many times. The V gene is TRBV2, the J gene TRBJ2-1; 9 nucleotides align to TRBD1. With V trimmed by 5 bases and J by 14 bases, 7 bases remained unmatched. This CDR3 is 12 amino acids long. In germline, CDR1 is SNHLY, CDR2 FYNNEI. CDR3 DNA: TGTGCCAGCAGTCGCCCCGGGACAGGGAAGTTCTTC. This codes for CASSRPGTGKFF.

This clonotype was observed at least ten times. The chain uses TRBV5-1 and TRBJ2-7, with D possibly being TRBD2 (5 bases). This CDR3 comprises 14 residues. V was shortened by 2 bases and J by 1 base, with 10 bases between the two germline ends. Germline CDR1 is SGHRS and CDR2 is YFSETQ. CDR3 sequence (DNA): TGCGCCAGCAGCTTTTATGGACTTTCCTACGAGCAGTACTTC. Translation gives CASSFYGLSYEQYF.

This clonotype came up many times. V is TRBV19 and J is TRBJ2-1, with D unclear. The length of the CDR3 is 13 residues. Trimming pared 4 bases from V and 2 bases from J, leaving 6 bases between. Germline values: CDR1 LNHDA, CDR2 SQIVND (reference sequence). The CDR3 DNA reads as TGTGCCAGTAGTAGCGTAACCTACAATGAGCAGTTCTTC. Translating it yields CASSSVTYNEQFF.

The table lists this clonotype with many counts. This sequence joins TRBV28 and TRBJ2-1; 8 bases line up with TRBD1. CDR3 size: 13 residues. Germline CDR1 and CDR2: MDHEN and SYDVKM. V dropped 8 bases and J dropped 8; count of bases not matched to a gene: 8. The CDR3 region is CASAAGGRDEQFF. The CDR3, as DNA: TGTGCCAGCGCCGCAGGGGGCAGGGATGAGCAGTTCTTC.

This chain uses TRBV14 with TRBJ2-1; tentative D call: TRBD2 (6 bases). V gave up 2 bases and J gave up 0 bases, with 11 bases separating them. The CDR3 is 16 amino acids. Per germline, CDR1 SGHDN and CDR2 FVKESK. The CDR3 sequence is CASSQRRGDSYNEQFF. In DNA, the CDR3 is TGTGCCAGCAGCCAAAGGCGGGGAGACTCCTACAATGAGCAGTTCTTC.

In this sample, this clonotype turned up many times. The V and J genes are TRBV5-1 and TRBJ1-3; no clear D. The CDR3 loop spans 15 amino acids. Trimming cost V 5 bases and J 0 bases, with 12 bases left between them. CDR1 SGHRS and CDR2 YFSETQ come from the germline V gene. The CDR3 coding sequence is TGCGCCAGCAGATCCTCCGGGCCCTCTGGAAACACCATATATTTT. It encodes CASRSSGPSGNTIYF. Drawing the rest from reference TRBV5-1 and TRBJ1-3, the complete variable domain is KAGVTQTPRYLIKTRGQQVTLSCSPISGHRSVSWYQQTPGQGLQFLFEYFSETQRNKGNFPGRFSGRQFSNSRSEMNVSTLELGDSALYLCASRSSGPSGNTIYFGEGSWLTVV.

V usage is TRBV29-1 and J usage is TRBJ1-1; D gene unclear. The V and J ends lost 1 base and 0 bases respectively, with 9 bases between them. The CDR3 is 14 residues long. Germline CDR1 SQVTM, CDR2 ANQGSEA. CDR3 nucleotide sequence: TGCAGCGTTGAAGCGGGAGGGATGAACACTGAAGCTTTCTTT. As protein: CSVEAGGMNTEAFF.

This clonotype was counted ten times or more. This chain connects TRBV6-2 or TRBV6-3 to TRBJ2-2, with 8 bases lining up with TRBD2. V shed 2 bases and J 1 base; nucleotides not matched to a gene: 9. Germline V CDR1 and CDR2: MNHEY, SVGEGT. The CDR3 is 18 amino acids. The CDR3 coding sequence is TGTGCCAGCAGTTACCCGACGGGAGGGCCTAGGAACACCGGGGAGCTGTTTTTT. As protein: CASSYPTGGPRNTGELFF.

A single count supports this clonotype. This rearrangement joins TRBV9 to TRBJ2-1, with TRBD2 as a possible D gene (5 bases). This CDR3 spans 17 amino acids. The V gene's germline CDR1 is SGDLS and CDR2 YYNGEE. V was cut by 0 bases and J by 4 bases, with 17 bases left in between. This chain's CDR3 is CASSVGVGSGGYNEQFF. CDR3 coding DNA: TGTGCCAGCAGCGTAGGAGTGGGGAGCGGTGGATACAATGAGCAGTTCTTC.

This clonotype has ten or more counts. This sequence joins TRBV6-1 and TRBJ2-5, with D perhaps matching TRBD2 (5 bases). The CDR3 has 17 residues. Germline assignment: CDR1 MNHNS and CDR2 SASEGT. The V end was cut by 2 bases, the J end by 2 bases, with 18 bases between. Written as DNA, the CDR3 is TGTGCCAGCAGTGAAATTGGAATGCGGGTACTTCAAGAGACCCAGTACTTC. Residues: CASSEIGMRVLQETQYF.

This clonotype showed up just a few times. The chain joins TRBV6-1 to TRBJ2-2, with 9 positions matching TRBD2. The V gene end was trimmed by 4 bases and the J gene end by 1 base; junction bases not matched to a gene: 4. In germline, CDR1 is MNHNS, CDR2 SASEGT. This CDR3 contains 16 residues. This CDR3 is CASSVRLAVNTGELFF. DNA of the CDR3: TGTGCCAGCAGTGTCCGACTAGCGGTGAACACCGGGGAGCTGTTTTTT.

This clonotype was recorded many times. V and J are TRBV20-1 and TRBJ1-4; a weak D match, TRBD1 (5 bases). Germline loops: CDR1 DFQATT, CDR2 SNEGSKA (reference sequence). The CDR3 is 11 residues long. Trimming stripped 4 bases from V and 8 bases from J, with 8 bases between. In DNA form, the CDR3 reads TGCAGTGCTACCGAGGGGGAAAAACTGTTTTTT. This codes for CSATEGEKLFF.

There are many counts of this clonotype. V is TRBV12-3 or TRBV12-4 and J is TRBJ2-2, with TRBD1 identical over 9 bases. The CDR3 covers 14 residues. V gave up 6 bases and J gave up 4 bases; unmatched junction bases: 3. The CDR3 is CASSGQGFTGELFF. The CDR3 nucleotides are TGTGCCAGCAGCGGACAGGGGTTCACCGGGGAGCTGTTTTTT.

This clonotype was detected many times. The CDR3 coding sequence is TGCAGTGCTCACGGGACTAGCGTGGATGAGCAGTTCTTC. Amino acids: CSAHGTSVDEQFF. The chain couples TRBV20-1 to TRBJ2-1; TRBD2 matches at 10 bases. V shed 5 bases, J shed 8 bases, and the junction held 6 bases outside the gene matches. Germline assignment: CDR1 DFQATT and CDR2 SNEGSKA (reference sequence). The length of the CDR3 is 13 residues.